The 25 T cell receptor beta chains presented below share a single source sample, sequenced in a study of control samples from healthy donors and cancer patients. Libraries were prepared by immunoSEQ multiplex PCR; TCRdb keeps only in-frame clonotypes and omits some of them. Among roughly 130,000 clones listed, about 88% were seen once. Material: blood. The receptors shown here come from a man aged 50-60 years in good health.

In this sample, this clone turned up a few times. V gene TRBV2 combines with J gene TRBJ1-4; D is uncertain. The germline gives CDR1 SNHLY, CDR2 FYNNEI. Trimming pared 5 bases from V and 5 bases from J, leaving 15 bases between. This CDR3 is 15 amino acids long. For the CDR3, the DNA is TGTGCCAGCAGTTTGTCAAAGGGCCTGAATGAAAAACTGTTTTTT. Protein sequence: CASSLSKGLNEKLFF.

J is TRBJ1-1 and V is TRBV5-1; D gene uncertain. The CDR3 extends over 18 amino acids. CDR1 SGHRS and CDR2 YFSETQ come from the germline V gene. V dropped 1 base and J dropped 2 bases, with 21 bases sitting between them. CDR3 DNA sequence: TGCGCCAGCAGCTTGACCACCCACCCAGCGGGAGGTAACACTGAAGCTTTCTTT. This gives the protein CASSLTTHPAGGNTEAFF.

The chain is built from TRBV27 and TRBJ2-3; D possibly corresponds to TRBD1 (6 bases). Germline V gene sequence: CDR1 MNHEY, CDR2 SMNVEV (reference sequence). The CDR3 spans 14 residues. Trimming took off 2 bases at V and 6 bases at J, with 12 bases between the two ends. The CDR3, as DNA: TGTGCCAGCAGTTTAGGGGGCGCATGGGATACGCAGTATTTT. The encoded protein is CASSLGGAWDTQYF.

The CDR3 spells CASSPRQGNEQYF. The CDR3 nucleotides read TGCGCCAGCAGCCCGAGACAGGGGAATGAGCAGTACTTC. J is TRBJ2-7 and V is TRBV4-1, with TRBD1 matching over 8 bases. Germline CDR1 is MGHRA and CDR2 is YSYEKL. Trimming at V came to 4 bases and at J to 7 bases, leaving 6 bases not matched to a gene. This CDR3 region has 13 residues.

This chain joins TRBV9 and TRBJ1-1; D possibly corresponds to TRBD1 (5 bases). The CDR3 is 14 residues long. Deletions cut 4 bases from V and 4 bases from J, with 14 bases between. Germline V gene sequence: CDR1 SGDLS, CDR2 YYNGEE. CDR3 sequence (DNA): TGTGCCAGCAGCTCCCGGTTTGGGGCCACTGAAGCTTTCTTT. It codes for CASSSRFGATEAFF.

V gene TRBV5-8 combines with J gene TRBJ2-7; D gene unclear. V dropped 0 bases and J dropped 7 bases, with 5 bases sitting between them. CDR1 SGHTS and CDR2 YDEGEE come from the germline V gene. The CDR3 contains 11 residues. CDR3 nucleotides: TGTGCCAGCAGCTTGGCCGCTGAGCAGTACTTC. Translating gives CASSLAAEQYF.

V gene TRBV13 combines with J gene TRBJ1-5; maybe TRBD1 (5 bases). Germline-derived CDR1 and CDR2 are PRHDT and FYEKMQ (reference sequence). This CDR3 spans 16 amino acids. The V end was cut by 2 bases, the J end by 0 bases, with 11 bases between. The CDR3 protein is CASSLRGDPSNQPQHF. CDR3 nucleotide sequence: TGTGCCAGCAGCTTACGGGGGGACCCTAGCAATCAGCCCCAGCATTTT.

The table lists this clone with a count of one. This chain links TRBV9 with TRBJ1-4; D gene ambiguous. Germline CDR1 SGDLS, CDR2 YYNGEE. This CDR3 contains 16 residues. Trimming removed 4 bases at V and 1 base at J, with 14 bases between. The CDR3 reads CASSPSPERTNEKLFF. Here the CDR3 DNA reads TGTGCCAGCAGCCCCTCCCCGGAGCGAACTAATGAAAAACTGTTTTTT.

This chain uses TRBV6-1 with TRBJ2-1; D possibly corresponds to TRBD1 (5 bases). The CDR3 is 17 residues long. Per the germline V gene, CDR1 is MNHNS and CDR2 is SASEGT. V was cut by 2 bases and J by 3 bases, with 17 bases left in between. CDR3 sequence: CASSEYGRARVYNEQFF. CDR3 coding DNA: TGTGCCAGCAGTGAATACGGCAGGGCAAGAGTCTACAATGAGCAGTTCTTC.

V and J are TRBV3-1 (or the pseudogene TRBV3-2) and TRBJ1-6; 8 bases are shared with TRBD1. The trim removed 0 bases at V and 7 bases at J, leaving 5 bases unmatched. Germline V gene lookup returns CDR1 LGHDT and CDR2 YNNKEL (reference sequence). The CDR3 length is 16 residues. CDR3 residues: CASSQDWTGKNSPLHF. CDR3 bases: TGTGCCAGCAGCCAAGACTGGACAGGGAAAAATTCACCCCTCCACTTT.

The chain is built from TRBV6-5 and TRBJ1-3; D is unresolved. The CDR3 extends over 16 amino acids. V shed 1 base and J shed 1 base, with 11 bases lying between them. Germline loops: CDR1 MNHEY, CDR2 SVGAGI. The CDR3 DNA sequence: TGTGCCAGCAGTTACTTCGGCCCCAATTCTGGAAACACCATATATTTT. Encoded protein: CASSYFGPNSGNTIYF.

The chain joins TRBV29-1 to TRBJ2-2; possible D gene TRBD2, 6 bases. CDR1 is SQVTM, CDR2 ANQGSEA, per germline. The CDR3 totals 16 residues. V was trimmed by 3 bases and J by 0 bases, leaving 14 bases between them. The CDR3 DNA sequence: TGCAGCGTTGAGATTTCGGGACTTGCGAACACCGGGGAGCTGTTTTTT. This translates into CSVEISGLANTGELFF.

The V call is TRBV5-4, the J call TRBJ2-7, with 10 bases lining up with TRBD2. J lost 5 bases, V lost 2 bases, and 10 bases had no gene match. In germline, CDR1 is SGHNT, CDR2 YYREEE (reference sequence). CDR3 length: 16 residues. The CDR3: CASSFGSGLASNEQYF. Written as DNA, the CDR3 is TGTGCCAGCAGCTTTGGGTCGGGACTAGCGAGCAACGAGCAGTACTTC.

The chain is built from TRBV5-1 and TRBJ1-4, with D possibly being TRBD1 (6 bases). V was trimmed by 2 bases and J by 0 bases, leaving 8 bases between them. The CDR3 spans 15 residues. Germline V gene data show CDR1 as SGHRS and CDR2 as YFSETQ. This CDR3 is CASSLQGATNEKLFF. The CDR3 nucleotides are TGCGCCAGCAGCTTACAGGGTGCAACTAATGAAAAACTGTTTTTT.

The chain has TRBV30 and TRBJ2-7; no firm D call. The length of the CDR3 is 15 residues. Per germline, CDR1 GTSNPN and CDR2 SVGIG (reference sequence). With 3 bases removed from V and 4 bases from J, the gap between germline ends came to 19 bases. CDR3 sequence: CAWSHGPQSKYEQYF. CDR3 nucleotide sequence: TGTGCCTGGAGCCACGGGCCCCAATCAAAGTACGAGCAGTACTTC.

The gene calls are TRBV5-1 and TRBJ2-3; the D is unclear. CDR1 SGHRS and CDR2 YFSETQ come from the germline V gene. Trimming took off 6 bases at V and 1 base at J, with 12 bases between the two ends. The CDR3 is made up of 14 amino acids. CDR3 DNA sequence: TGCGCCAGCACCGACGCCCGGGGCACAGATACGCAGTATTTT. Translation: CASTDARGTDTQYF.

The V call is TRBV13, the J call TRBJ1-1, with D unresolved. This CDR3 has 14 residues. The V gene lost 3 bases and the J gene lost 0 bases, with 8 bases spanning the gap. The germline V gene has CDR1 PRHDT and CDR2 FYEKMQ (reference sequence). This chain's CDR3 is CASSLGGVNTEAFF. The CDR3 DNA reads TGTGCCAGCAGCTTGGGAGGTGTGAACACTGAAGCTTTCTTT.

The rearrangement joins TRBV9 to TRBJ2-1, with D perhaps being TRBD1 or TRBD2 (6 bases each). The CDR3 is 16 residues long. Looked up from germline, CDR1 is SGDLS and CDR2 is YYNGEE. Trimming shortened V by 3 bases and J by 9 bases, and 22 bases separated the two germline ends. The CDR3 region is CASSANSHGGRGEQFF. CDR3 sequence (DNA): TGTGCCAGCAGCGCTAATAGCCATGGGGGGCGGGGTGAGCAGTTCTTC.

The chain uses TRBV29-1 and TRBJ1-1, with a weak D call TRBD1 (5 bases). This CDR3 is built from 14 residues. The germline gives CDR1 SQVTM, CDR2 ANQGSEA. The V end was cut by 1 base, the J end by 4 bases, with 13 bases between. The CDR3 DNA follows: TGCAGCGTTGAAGGACAGACTTTTAGCACTGAAGCTTTCTTT. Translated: CSVEGQTFSTEAFF.

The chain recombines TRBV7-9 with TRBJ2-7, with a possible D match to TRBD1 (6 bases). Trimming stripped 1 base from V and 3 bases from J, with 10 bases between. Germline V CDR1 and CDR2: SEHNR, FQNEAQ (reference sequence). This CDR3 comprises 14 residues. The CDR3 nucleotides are TGTGCCAGCAGCTTAGTACAGGGAAACTACGAGCAGTACTTC. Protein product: CASSLVQGNYEQYF.

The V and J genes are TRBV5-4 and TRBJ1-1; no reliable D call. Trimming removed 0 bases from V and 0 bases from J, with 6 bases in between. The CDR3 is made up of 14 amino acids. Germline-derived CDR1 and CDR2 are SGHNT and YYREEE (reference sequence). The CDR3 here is CASSLALVNTEAFF. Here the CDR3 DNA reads TGTGCCAGCAGCTTGGCCCTGGTGAACACTGAAGCTTTCTTT.

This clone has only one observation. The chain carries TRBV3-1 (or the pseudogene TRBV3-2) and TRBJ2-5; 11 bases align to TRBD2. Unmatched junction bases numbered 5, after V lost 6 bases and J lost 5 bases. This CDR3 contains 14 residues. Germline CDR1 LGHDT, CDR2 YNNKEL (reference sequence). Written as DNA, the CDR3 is TGTGCCAGCAGACTAGCGGGGGACCTGGAGACCCAGTACTTC. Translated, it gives CASRLAGDLETQYF.

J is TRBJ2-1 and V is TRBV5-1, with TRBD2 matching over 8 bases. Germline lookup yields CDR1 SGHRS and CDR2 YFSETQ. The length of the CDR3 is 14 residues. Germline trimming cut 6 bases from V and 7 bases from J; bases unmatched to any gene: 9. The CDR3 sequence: CASTPGGAGNEQFF. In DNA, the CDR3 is TGCGCCAGCACCCCGGGGGGGGCTGGAAATGAGCAGTTCTTC.

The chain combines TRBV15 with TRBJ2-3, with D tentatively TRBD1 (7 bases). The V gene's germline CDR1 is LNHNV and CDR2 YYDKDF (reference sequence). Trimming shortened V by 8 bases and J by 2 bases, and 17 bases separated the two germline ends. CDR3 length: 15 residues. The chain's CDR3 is CATQTGWGLTDTQYF. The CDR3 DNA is TGTGCCACCCAGACAGGGTGGGGACTCACAGATACGCAGTATTTT.

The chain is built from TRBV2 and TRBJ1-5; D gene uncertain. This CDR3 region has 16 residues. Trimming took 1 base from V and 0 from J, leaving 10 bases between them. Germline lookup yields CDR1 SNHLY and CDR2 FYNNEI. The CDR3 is CASSEGVRGSNQPQHF. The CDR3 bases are TGTGCCAGCAGTGAAGGAGTACGAGGTAGCAATCAGCCCCAGCATTTT.